This T cell receptor beta chain was retrieved from a study of CD8 T cells in ankylosing spondylitis. Study-level findings and limits: Blood from ankylosing spondylitis patients appeared to carry a characteristic roughly eight-variant TCR beta motif.

CDR3 length equals 12 residues. The V and J ends lost 5 bases and 8 bases respectively, with 13 bases between them. CDR1 and CDR2 (germline): SGHRS, YFSETQ. Via MiXCR, TCRdb re-called the 5' RACE reads, giving one row per CDR3 protein. The repertoire consists of under 250,000 distinct CDR3 sequences, with 7.3% occurring once and the leading ten covering 12% to 15%. This clonotype was seen repeatedly, ten times or more. What it binds is not known. The receptor was derived from a male donor with ankylosing spondylitis. Sequenced sample: blood, either unsorted or a sorted T cell fraction (not recorded which). The V and J genes are TRBV5-1 and TRBJ1-1; D is undetermined. The CDR3, as DNA: TGCGCCAGCAGTAGGAGGGCAGGCGAAGCTTTCTTT. Its protein product is CASSRRAGEAFF.